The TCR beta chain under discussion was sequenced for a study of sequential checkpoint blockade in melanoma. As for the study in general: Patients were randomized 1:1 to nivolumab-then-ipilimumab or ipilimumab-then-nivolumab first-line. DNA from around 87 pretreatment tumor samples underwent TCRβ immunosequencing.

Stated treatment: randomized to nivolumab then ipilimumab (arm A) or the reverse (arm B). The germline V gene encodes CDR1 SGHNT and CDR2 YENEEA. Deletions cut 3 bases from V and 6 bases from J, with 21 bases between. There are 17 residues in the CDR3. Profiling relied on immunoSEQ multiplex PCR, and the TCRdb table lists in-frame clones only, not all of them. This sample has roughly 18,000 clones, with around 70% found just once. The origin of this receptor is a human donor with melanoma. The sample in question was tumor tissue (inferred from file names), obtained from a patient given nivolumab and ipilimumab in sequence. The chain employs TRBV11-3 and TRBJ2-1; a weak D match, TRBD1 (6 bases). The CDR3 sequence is CASSFVWDNKPRNEQFF. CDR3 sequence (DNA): TGTGCCAGCAGCTTTGTTTGGGACAACAAGCCTCGCAATGAGCAGTTCTTC.